Below are 26 T cell receptor beta chains sequenced from a single sample in a study of control samples from healthy donors and cancer patients. Clones were read by immunoSEQ multiplex PCR, and TCRdb kept only the in-frame ones, dropping some. The data hold 150,000 to 200,000 clones, with approximately 95% observed a single time. The sequencing input was blood. These receptors all stem from a man aged 18 to 29 in good health.

The chain joins TRBV19 to TRBJ1-2; the D is unclear. The V and J ends lost 3 bases and 2 bases respectively, with 13 bases between them. This CDR3 comprises 15 residues. Germline V gives CDR1 LNHDA, CDR2 SQIVND (reference sequence). CDR3 sequence (DNA): TGTGCCAGTAGTATCCCCCGTAGGGAGAACTATGGCTACACCTTC. This codes for CASSIPRRENYGYTF.

CDR3 sequence (DNA): TGTGCCTGGAGTCCCCGGACAGGGAGGTACAATGAGCAGTTCTTC. This translates into CAWSPRTGRYNEQFF. V usage is TRBV30 and J usage is TRBJ2-1; the match to TRBD1 covers 8 bases. Germline lookup yields CDR1 GTSNPN and CDR2 SVGIG (reference sequence). The CDR3 consists of 15 residues. With V trimmed by 2 bases and J by 4 bases, 7 bases remained unmatched.

In DNA form, the CDR3 reads TGTGCCACCAGTGATCCTGGGAGAGAAGAGACCCAGTACTTC. Amino acids: CATSDPGREETQYF. The chain is built from TRBV24-1 and TRBJ2-5, with a weak D call TRBD2 (5 bases). V dropped 3 bases and J dropped 3 bases, with 10 bases sitting between them. This CDR3 spans 14 amino acids. Germline V lookup: CDR1 KGHDR, CDR2 SFDVKD.

The V call is TRBV12-5, the J call TRBJ2-7; 7 bases match TRBD2. This CDR3 is built from 13 residues. The trim removed 6 bases at V and 6 bases at J, leaving 8 bases unmatched. Germline V lookup: CDR1 LGHNT, CDR2 FRNRAP. The CDR3 nucleotides are TGTGCTAGTGGCTCCTTGGGGGGGACCGAGCAGTACTTC. Translated, it gives CASGSLGGTEQYF.

This chain uses TRBV29-1 with TRBJ2-1; D might be TRBD1 (6 bases). This CDR3 contains 15 residues. Per the germline V gene, CDR1 is SQVTM and CDR2 is ANQGSEA. The V and J ends lost 3 bases and 2 bases respectively, with 14 bases between them. The CDR3 sequence: CSVEGARGAYNEQFF. The CDR3 nucleotides are TGCAGCGTTGAGGGGGCGCGAGGAGCCTACAATGAGCAGTTCTTC.

The V call is TRBV5-1, the J call TRBJ2-3; no definite D call. Germline lookup yields CDR1 SGHRS and CDR2 YFSETQ. The V end lost 2 bases, the J end lost 9 bases, and 10 bases lay between the germline ends. The CDR3 has 12 amino acids. CDR3 protein: CASSLGFDTQYF. The CDR3 DNA reads TGCGCCAGCAGCTTAGGTTTCGACACGCAGTATTTT.

The chain uses TRBV2 and TRBJ2-7; 14 positions agree with TRBD2. There are 20 residues in the CDR3. V trimming: 6 bases; J trimming: 1 base; junction bases outside the gene matches: 17. The germline CDR1 and CDR2 sequences are SNHLY and FYNNEI. CDR3 DNA: TGTGCCAGCAGCGGGGTCCCCGGGACTAGCGGGGGTTCTGCATCCTACGAGCAGTACTTC. Translated: CASSGVPGTSGGSASYEQYF.

This clone came up once. This rearrangement joins TRBV7-9 to TRBJ1-6; D may be TRBD1 (6 bases). This CDR3 is 15 amino acids long. Trimming took 5 bases from V and 6 from J, leaving 14 bases between them. CDR1 SEHNR and CDR2 FQNEAQ come from the germline V gene (reference sequence). The CDR3 nucleotides read TGTGCCAGCAGCCCCCGAGGGGGGGGTAATTCACCCCTCCACTTT. Translating it yields CASSPRGGGNSPLHF.

The chain has TRBV10-2 and TRBJ1-5; D perhaps matches TRBD1 (6 bases). There are 13 residues in the CDR3. The V gene lost 4 bases and the J gene lost 5 bases, with 9 bases spanning the gap. Germline V gene sequence: CDR1 WSHSY, CDR2 SAAADI. CDR3 coding DNA: TGCGCCAGCAGTGGACAGGCCTATCAGCCCCAGCATTTT. Translating gives CASSGQAYQPQHF.

The chain is built from TRBV21-1 and TRBJ1-2. TRBV21-1 is listed as a pseudogene. The CDR3 has 14 amino acids. The CDR3 sequence: CASSSRGGGGGYTF. The CDR3 DNA is TGTGCCAGCAGCTCCCGGGGGGGCGGAGGTGGCTACACCTTC.

V usage is TRBV29-1 and J usage is TRBJ1-1; D gene unclear. This CDR3 contains 13 residues. V lost 6 bases and J lost 0, with 11 bases in between. Germline V CDR1 and CDR2: SQVTM, ANQGSEA. CDR3 nucleotides: TGCAGCGTCGGCCGGGGAATGAACACTGAAGCTTTCTTT. It translates to CSVGRGMNTEAFF.

The chain has TRBV11-2 and TRBJ2-2; TRBD1 matches at 7 bases. V lost 4 bases, J lost 4 bases, and 6 bases stayed unmatched. The CDR3 extends over 15 amino acids. Per germline, CDR1 SGHAT and CDR2 FQNNGV. CDR3 bases: TGTGCCAGCAGCTCCAGAGGGGGCCCCACCGGGGAGCTGTTTTTT. It translates to CASSSRGGPTGELFF.

This chain connects TRBV3-1 (or the pseudogene TRBV3-2) to TRBJ1-1; D not resolved. The germline gives CDR1 LGHDT, CDR2 YNNKEL (reference sequence). The CDR3 has 14 residues. V lost 1 base, J lost 4 bases, and 10 bases lay in between. This chain's CDR3 is CASSQGVLPTEAFF. As DNA, the CDR3 is TGTGCCAGCAGCCAAGGGGTCCTTCCCACTGAAGCTTTCTTT.

The chain has TRBV3-1 (or the pseudogene TRBV3-2) and TRBJ1-1; TRBD1 matches at 8 bases. V was clipped by 2 bases and J by 1 base; unmatched bases: 6. Per germline, CDR1 LGHDT and CDR2 YNNKEL (reference sequence). The CDR3 is made up of 16 amino acids. The CDR3 coding sequence is TGTGCCAGCAGCCAACCTGGACAGGGATGGAACACTGAAGCTTTCTTT. This translates into CASSQPGQGWNTEAFF.

The gene calls are TRBV7-2 and TRBJ1-2, with D hard to call. Germline V CDR1 and CDR2: SGHTA, FQGNSA. Trimming stripped 1 base from V and 5 bases from J, with 8 bases between. CDR3 length: 13 residues. CDR3 nucleotide sequence: TGTGCCAGCAGCTTAGTTCTGAGTTATGGCTACACCTTC. Its translation: CASSLVLSYGYTF. Full variable domain (missing parts from reference TRBV7-2 and TRBJ1-2): GAGVSQSPSNKVTEKGKDVELRCDPISGHTALYWYRQSLGQGLEFLIYFQGNSAPDKSGLPSDRFSAERTGGSVSTLTIQRTQQEDSAVYLCASSLVLSYGYTFGSGTRLTVV.

In DNA form, the CDR3 reads TGTGCCAGCAGAAAGGGCAGTCAGCCCCAGCATTTT. This encodes CASRKGSQPQHF. The chain couples TRBV6-5 to TRBJ1-5, with D unclear. Per the germline V gene, CDR1 is MNHEY and CDR2 is SVGAGI. The V end was cut by 6 bases, the J end by 6 bases, with 9 bases between. CDR3 size: 12 residues.

The CDR3 protein is CASSQARTYTEAFF. CDR3 nucleotides: TGTGCCAGCAGCCAAGCCAGGACGTACACTGAAGCTTTCTTT. V is TRBV3-1 (or the pseudogene TRBV3-2) and J is TRBJ1-1; D uncertain. CDR3 size: 14 residues. Trimming took off 1 base at V and 3 bases at J, with 9 bases between the two ends. CDR1 LGHDT and CDR2 YNNKEL come from the germline V gene (reference sequence).

A few counts support this clone. The gene calls are TRBV10-2 and TRBJ1-5; D gene ambiguous. CDR3 size: 13 residues. The germline CDR1 and CDR2 sequences are WSHSY and SAAADI. Trimming stripped 7 bases from V and 5 bases from J, with 12 bases between. This chain's CDR3 is CASTPDMDQPQHF. DNA for the CDR3: TGCGCCAGCACCCCCGACATGGATCAGCCCCAGCATTTT.

V and J are TRBV28 and TRBJ2-7; 9 bases line up with TRBD1. Germline loops: CDR1 MDHEN, CDR2 SYDVKM. The CDR3 is made up of 14 amino acids. V lost 5 bases, J lost 2 bases, and 4 bases stayed unmatched. CDR3 loop: CASSTRTGAYEQYF. CDR3 DNA sequence: TGTGCCAGCAGTACCAGGACAGGGGCCTACGAGCAGTACTTC. Using reference TRBV28 and TRBJ2-7 for the parts outside the CDR3, the full variable domain is DVKVTQSSRYLVKRTGEKVFLECVQDMDHENMFWYRQDPGLGLRLIYFSYDVKMKEKGDIPEGYSVSREKKERFSLILESASTNQTSMYLCASSTRTGAYEQYFGPGTRLTVT.

The chain has TRBV9 and TRBJ1-1; D is possibly TRBD1 (5 bases). There are 14 residues in the CDR3. V was trimmed by 2 bases and J by 4 bases, leaving 12 bases between them. Germline V gene sequence: CDR1 SGDLS, CDR2 YYNGEE. For the CDR3, the DNA is TGTGCCAGCAGCGTTCAGGGATGGGGCACTGAAGCTTTCTTT. It codes for CASSVQGWGTEAFF.

V is TRBV6-1 and J is TRBJ2-3; 9 nucleotides agree with TRBD2. The CDR3 contains 13 residues. Germline loops: CDR1 MNHNS, CDR2 SASEGT. V gave up 2 bases and J gave up 7 bases; unmatched junction bases: 1. The CDR3 DNA sequence: TGTGCCAGCAGTGAAAGCGGGGGGAATACGCAGTATTTT. Translating gives CASSESGGNTQYF.

The rearrangement links TRBV6-2 or TRBV6-3 to TRBJ2-5, with no clear D. Per the germline V gene, CDR1 is MNHEY and CDR2 is SVGEGT. Deletions cut 2 bases from V and 5 bases from J, with 9 bases between. This CDR3 spans 13 amino acids. In DNA form, the CDR3 reads TGTGCCAGCAGTTACCTCCTGCGGGAGACCCAGTACTTC. This sequence encodes CASSYLLRETQYF.

The chain has TRBV7-8 and TRBJ2-6; 10 nucleotides agree with TRBD1. CDR1 SGHVS and CDR2 FQNEAQ come from the germline V gene. The CDR3 has 18 residues. J lost 4 bases, V lost 5 bases, and 11 bases had no gene match. The CDR3 loop is CASSSGTGVSAGANVLTF. CDR3 nucleotide sequence: TGTGCCAGCAGCAGTGGGACAGGGGTATCGGCAGGGGCCAACGTCCTGACTTTC.

The chain links TRBV30 to TRBJ1-2; 8 positions match TRBD1. CDR3 size: 14 residues. Per germline, CDR1 GTSNPN and CDR2 SVGIG (reference sequence). V shed 0 bases and J 3 bases; nucleotides not matched to a gene: 3. The CDR3 coding sequence is TGTGCCTGGAGTGTAAACAGGGGGGACTATGGCTACACCTTC. Amino acid sequence: CAWSVNRGDYGYTF.

The V and J genes are TRBV1 and TRBJ2-3; TRBD2, the D gene given by the table, was not confirmed from the DNA. TRBV1 is an annotated pseudogene. The CDR3 spans 18 residues. CDR3 amino acids: CTSSQDGGAGGAKDTQYF. DNA of the CDR3: TGCACCAGCAGCCAAGACGGAGGAGCGGGGGGTGCCAAAGATACGCAGTATTTT.

CDR3 in amino acids: CASNGGGTDTQYF. In DNA form, the CDR3 reads TGTGCCAGTAACGGGGGGGGCACAGATACGCAGTATTTT. The chain employs TRBV19 and TRBJ2-3, with TRBD2 matching over 8 bases. The germline V gene encodes CDR1 LNHDA and CDR2 SQIVND (reference sequence). This CDR3 spans 13 amino acids. The V segment lost 7 bases and the J segment 1 base; nucleotides outside the gene matches: 1.